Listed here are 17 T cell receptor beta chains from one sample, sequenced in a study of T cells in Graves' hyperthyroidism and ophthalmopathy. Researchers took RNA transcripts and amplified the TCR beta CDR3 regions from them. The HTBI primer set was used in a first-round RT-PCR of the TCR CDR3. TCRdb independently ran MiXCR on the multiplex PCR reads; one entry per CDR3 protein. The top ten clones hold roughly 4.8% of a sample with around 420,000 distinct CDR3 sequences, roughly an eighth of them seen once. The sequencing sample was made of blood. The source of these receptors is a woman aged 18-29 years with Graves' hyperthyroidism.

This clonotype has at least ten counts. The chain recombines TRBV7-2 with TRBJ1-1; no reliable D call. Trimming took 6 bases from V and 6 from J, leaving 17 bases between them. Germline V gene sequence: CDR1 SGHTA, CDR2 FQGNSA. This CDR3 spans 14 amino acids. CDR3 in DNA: TGTGCCAGCAGTCAGAGTGGCCACATCCCTGAAGCTTTCTTT. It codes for CASSQSGHIPEAFF.

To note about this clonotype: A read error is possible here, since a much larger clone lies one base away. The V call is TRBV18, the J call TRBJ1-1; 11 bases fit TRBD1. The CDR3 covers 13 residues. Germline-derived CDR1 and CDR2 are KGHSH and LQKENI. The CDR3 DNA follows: TGTGCCAGCCGGGGACAGGGGGACACTGAAACTTTCTTT. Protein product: CASRGQGDTETFF.

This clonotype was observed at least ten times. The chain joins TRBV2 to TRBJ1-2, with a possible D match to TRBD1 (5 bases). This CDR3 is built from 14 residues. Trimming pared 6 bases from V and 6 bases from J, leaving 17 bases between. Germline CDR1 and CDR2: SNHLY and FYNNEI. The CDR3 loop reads CASRVWGEYNGYTF. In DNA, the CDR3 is TGTGCCAGCAGGGTATGGGGGGAGTATAATGGCTACACCTTC.

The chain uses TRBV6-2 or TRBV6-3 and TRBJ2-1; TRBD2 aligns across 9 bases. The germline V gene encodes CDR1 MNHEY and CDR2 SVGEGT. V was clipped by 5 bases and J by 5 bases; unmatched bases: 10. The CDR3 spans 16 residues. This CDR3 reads CASSATTSGKNNEQFF. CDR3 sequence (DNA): TGTGCCAGCAGTGCTACGACTAGCGGCAAAAACAATGAGCAGTTCTTC.

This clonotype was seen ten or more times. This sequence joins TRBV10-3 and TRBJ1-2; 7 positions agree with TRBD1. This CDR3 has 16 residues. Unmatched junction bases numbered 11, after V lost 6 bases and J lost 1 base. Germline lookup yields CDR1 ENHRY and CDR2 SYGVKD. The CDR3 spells CAISQGQARLNYGYTF. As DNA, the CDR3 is TGTGCCATCAGCCAAGGACAGGCGCGCCTTAACTATGGCTACACCTTC.

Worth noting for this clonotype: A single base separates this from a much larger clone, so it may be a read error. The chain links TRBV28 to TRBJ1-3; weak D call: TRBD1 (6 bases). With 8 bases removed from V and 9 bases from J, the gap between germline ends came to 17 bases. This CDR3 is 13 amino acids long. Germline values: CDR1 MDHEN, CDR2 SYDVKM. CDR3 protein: CASLRQDTATIYF. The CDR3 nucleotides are TGTGCCAGCCTGCGACAGGACACGGCCACCATATATTTT.

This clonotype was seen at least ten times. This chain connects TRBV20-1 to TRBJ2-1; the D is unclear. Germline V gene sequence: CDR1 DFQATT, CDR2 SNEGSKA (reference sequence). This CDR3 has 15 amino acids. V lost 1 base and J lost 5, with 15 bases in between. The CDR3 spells CSARGPVAWDNEQFF. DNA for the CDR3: TGCAGTGCTAGAGGACCAGTCGCATGGGACAATGAGCAGTTCTTC.

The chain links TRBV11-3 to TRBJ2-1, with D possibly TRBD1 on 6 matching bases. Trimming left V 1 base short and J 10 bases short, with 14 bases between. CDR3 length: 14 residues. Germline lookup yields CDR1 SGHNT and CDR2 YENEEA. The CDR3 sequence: CASSLGYRVREQFF. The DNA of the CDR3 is TGTGCCAGCAGCTTAGGGTACAGGGTCCGCGAGCAGTTCTTC.

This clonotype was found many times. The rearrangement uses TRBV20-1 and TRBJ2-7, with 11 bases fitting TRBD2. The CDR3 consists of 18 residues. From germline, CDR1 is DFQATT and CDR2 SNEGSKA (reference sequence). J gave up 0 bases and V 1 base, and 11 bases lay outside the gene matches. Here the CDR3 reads CSARGLAGGGGASYEQYF. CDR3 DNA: TGCAGTGCTAGAGGGCTAGCGGGAGGAGGTGGGGCCTCCTACGAGCAGTACTTC.

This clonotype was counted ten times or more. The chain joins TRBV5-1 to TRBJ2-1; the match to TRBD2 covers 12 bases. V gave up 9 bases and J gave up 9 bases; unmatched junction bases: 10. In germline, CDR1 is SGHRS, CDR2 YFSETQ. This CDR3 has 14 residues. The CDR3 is CATKGLAGPGEQFF. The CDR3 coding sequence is TGCGCCACCAAAGGACTAGCGGGACCCGGTGAGCAGTTCTTC. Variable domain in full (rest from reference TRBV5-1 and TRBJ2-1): KAGVTQTPRYLIKTRGQQVTLSCSPISGHRSVSWYQQTPGQGLQFLFEYFSETQRNKGNFPGRFSGRQFSNSRSEMNVSTLELGDSALYLCATKGLAGPGEQFFGPGTRLTVL.

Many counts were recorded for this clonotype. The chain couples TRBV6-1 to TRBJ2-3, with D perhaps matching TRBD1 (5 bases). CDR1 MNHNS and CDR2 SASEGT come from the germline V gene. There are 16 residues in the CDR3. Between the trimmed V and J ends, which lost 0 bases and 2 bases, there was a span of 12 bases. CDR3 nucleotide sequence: TGTGCCAGCAGTGAAGCGCTTGGGGCGCCCACAGATACGCAGTATTTT. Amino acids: CASSEALGAPTDTQYF.

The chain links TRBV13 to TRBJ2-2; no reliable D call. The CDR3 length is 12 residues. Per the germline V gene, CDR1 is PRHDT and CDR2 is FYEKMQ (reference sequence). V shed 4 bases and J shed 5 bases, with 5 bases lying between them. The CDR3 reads CASSSQTGELFF. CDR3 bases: TGTGCCAGCAGCTCTCAGACCGGGGAGCTGTTTTTT.

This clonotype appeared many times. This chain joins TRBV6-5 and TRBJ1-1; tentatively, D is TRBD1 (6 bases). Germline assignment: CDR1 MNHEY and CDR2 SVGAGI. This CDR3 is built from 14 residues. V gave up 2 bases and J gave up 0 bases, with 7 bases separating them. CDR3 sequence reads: CASSYEGVNTEAFF. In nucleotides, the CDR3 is TGTGCCAGCAGTTACGAGGGGGTGAACACTGAAGCTTTCTTT.

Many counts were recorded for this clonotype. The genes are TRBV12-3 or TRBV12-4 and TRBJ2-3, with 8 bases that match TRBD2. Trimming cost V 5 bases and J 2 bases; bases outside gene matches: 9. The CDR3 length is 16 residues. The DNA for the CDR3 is TGTGCCAGCAGTAGGCTACTAGCGGAGACCACAGATACGCAGTATTTT. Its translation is CASSRLLAETTDTQYF.

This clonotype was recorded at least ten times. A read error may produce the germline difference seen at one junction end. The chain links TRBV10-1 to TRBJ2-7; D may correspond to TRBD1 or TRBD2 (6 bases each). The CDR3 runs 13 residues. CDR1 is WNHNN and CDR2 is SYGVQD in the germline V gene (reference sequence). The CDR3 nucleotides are TGCGCCAGCAGTGTCGTAGGGGGGAGCGAGAAGTACTTC. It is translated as CASSVVGGSEKYF.

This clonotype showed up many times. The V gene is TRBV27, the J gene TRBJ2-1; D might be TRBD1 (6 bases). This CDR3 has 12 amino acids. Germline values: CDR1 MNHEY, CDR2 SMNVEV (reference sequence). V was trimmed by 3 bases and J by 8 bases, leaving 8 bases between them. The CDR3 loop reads CASSFSGDEQFF. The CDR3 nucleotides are TGTGCCAGCAGTTTTTCAGGGGATGAGCAGTTCTTC.

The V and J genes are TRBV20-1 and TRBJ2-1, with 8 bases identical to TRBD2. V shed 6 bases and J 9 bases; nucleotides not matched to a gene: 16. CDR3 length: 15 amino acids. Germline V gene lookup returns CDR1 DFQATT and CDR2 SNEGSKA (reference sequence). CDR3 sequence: CSAHGAGGHRGEQFF. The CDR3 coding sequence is TGCAGTGCCCACGGGGCGGGAGGCCACCGGGGTGAGCAGTTCTTC.